The sequence of this T cell receptor (beta chain) was determined in a study of blood T cell repertoires in COVID-19. Study information: Samples taken during acute and convalescent COVID-19 were collected in the United States, Italy and Spain. PBMCs, B-cell-depleted T cells, or T cells were the source of the cDNA or gDNA that made up the material.

This CDR3 spans 14 amino acids. Trimming stripped 1 base from V and 10 bases from J, with 11 bases between. CDR1 and CDR2 (germline): LGHNA, YNFKEQ. Measured with immunoSEQ multiplex PCR; TCRdb has only the in-frame clones, and not every one. The repertoire holds 150,000 to 200,000 clones, with approximately 80% as singletons. The receptor comes from a man between 60 and 75 years old with acute or convalescent COVID-19. The sequenced material came from peripheral blood. The rearrangement links TRBV4-2 to TRBJ1-6; TRBD1 is a possible D gene (5 bases). CDR3 loop: CASSQVGQGSPLHF. The CDR3 DNA is TGTGCCAGCAGCCAAGTGGGGCAGGGATCACCCCTCCACTTT.